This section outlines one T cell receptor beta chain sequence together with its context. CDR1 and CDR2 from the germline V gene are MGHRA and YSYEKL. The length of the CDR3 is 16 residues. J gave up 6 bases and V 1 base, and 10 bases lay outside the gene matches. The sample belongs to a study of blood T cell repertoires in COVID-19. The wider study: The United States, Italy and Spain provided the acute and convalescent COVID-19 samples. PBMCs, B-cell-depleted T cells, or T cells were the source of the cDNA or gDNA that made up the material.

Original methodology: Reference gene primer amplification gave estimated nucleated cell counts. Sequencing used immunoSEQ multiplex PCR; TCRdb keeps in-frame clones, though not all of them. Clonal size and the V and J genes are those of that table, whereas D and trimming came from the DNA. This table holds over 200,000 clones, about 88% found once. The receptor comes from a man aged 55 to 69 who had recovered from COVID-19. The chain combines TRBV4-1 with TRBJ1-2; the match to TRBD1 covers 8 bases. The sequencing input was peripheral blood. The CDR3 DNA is TGCGCCAGCAGCCAAGTAGGCAGGGGGCGCATAGATGGCTACACCTTC. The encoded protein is CASSQVGRGRIDGYTF.